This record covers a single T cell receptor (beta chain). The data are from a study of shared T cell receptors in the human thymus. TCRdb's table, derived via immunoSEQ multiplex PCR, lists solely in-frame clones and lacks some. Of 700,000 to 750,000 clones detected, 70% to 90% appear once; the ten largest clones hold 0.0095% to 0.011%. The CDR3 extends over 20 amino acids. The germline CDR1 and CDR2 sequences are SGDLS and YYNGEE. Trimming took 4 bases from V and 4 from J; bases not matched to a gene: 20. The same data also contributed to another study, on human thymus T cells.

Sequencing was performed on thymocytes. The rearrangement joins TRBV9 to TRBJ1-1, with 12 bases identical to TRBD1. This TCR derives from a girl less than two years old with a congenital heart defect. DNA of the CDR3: TGTGCCAGCAGCCATCGGGACAGGGGGCACATGGCCCTGGGGGGCACTGAAGCTTTCTTT. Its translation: CASSHRDRGHMALGGTEAFF.